This TCR beta chain was captured in a study of T cells in localized non-small cell lung cancer. Study outcomes and limitations: When the top 100 tumor clones were examined, a median roughly 62 of them also appeared in the adjacent lung, which was paired and uninvolved. Those with higher blood T cell density had longer overall survival.

A few counts support this clone. What it recognizes is unknown. Assay: immunoSEQ multiplex PCR; the TCRdb copy retains only in-frame clones and omits some. The data hold about 2,400 clones, with approximately 20% observed a single time. The sample here was normal lung tissue next to the tumor, taken before any cancer treatment. The TCR originated in a male donor at least 60 years old with stage I squamous cell lung carcinoma.

The DNA of the CDR3 is TGTGCCTCCCATGGAGGACAGACAACGACCGGGAATTCACCCCTCCACTTT. Translating gives CASHGGQTTTGNSPLHF. The chain joins TRBV2 to TRBJ1-6; possible D gene TRBD1, 6 bases. The CDR3 totals 17 residues. Germline CDR1 SNHLY, CDR2 FYNNEI. V gave up 11 bases and J gave up 7 bases, with 27 bases separating them.